Listed below are T cell receptor beta chains from one sample, sequenced in a study of blood T cells in healthy people across ages. TCRdb passed the 5' RACE reads through MiXCR, listing each CDR3 protein once. Seen here are 700,000 to 850,000 distinct CDR3 sequences, 35% to 40% observed once, and the top ten hold about an eighth. The sequenced sample consisted of blood. The source of these receptors is a man in his late teens or twenties in good health. The CDR3 runs from the conserved cysteine through the conserved F or W. D genes are given only for firm matches. Only some rows state a clone size, as once, few, many or a class for expanded clones.

j_call | v_call | clone_size | d_call | cdr3_nt | cdr3_aa
TRBJ2-1 | TRBV3-1 | . | . | TGTGCCAGCAGCCAAGGCGGGGTTGGTGGGCAGTTCTTC | CASSQGGVGGQFF
TRBJ2-1 | TRBV29-1 | many | TRBD1 | TGCAGCGTTTCTAAGGGGGATACAGGGGGTCGAAATGAGCAGTTCTTC | CSVSKGDTGGRNEQFF
TRBJ1-5 | TRBV7-2 | . | TRBD1 | TGTGCCAGCAGCTCCCCCCAAAACCGGGACAGGGGCAATCAGCCCCGGCATTTT | CASSSPQNRDRGNQPRHF
TRBJ2-7 | TRBV5-5 | few | . | TGTGCCAGCAGCTTGGCTCGGGCCGCAACTTCCTACAATGAGCAGTACTTC | CASSLARAATSYNEQYF
TRBJ1-1 | TRBV7-2 | . | TRBD1 | TGTGCCAGCAGCCCGGACAGGGCCAAGAACACTGGAGCTTTCTTT | CASSPDRAKNTGAFF
TRBJ1-1 | TRBV20-1 | few | . | TGCAGTGCTAGAGATAGGGCAGCCATGAACACTGAAGCTTTCTTT | CSARDRAAMNTEAFF
TRBJ1-2 | TRBV6-6 | many | . | TGTGCCAGCAGTTGGGACGGGGGTTTCGGCTACACCTTC | CASSWDGGFGYTF
TRBJ2-7 | TRBV12-3/TRBV12-4 | . | . | TGTGCCAGCAGTTTAAGCCGTTTGGACGCCGAGCAGTACTTC | CASSLSRLDAEQYF
TRBJ2-1 | TRBV20-1 | few | TRBD2 | TGCAGTGCTCGTAGCGGGGGGGCAGGAGAGCAGTTCTTC | CSARSGGAGEQFF
TRBJ1-6 | TRBV12-3/TRBV12-4 | many | . | TGTGCCAGCAGTTTTAGTTCACCCCTCCACTTT | CASSFSSPLHF
TRBJ1-2 | TRBV7-6 | . | . | TGTGCCAGCAGCTTAGGGACAGCCGCTACTAACTATGGCTACACCTTC | CASSLGTAATNYGYTF
TRBJ2-3 | TRBV18 | few | TRBD2 | TGTGCCAGCTCACCCGCCCTAGCGGGGGGCGGAGATACGCAGTATTTT | CASSPALAGGGDTQYF
TRBJ2-5 | TRBV4-2 | . | TRBD2 | TGTGCCAGCAGCCTATCTAGCGGGGGGAGGAATGAGCAGTACTTC | CASSLSSGGRNEQYF
TRBJ2-3 | TRBV27 | . | . | TGTGCCAGCAGTTTATCGCTCGGACGTCCAGATACGCAGTATTTT | CASSLSLGRPDTQYF
TRBJ2-3 | TRBV5-1 | few | TRBD2 | TGCGACAGCAGCTTCGGACTAGCAGGGTCAGATACGCAGTATTTT | CDSSFGLAGSDTQYF
TRBJ2-7 | TRBV12-5 | . | . | TGTGCTAGTGGTTCAACTAATGGTCAGATCAACAATGAGCAGTACTTC | CASGSTNGQINNEQYF
TRBJ1-5 | TRBV12-5 | . | . | TGTGCTAGTGGTGGGGGACACGGAGAGGGTCAGCCCCAGCATTTT | CASGGGHGEGQPQHF
TRBJ1-2 | TRBV7-2 | . | . | TGTGCCAGCACCCTCGGGTGGGAAAACTATGGCTACACCTTC | CASTLGWENYGYTF
TRBJ2-3 | TRBV12-3/TRBV12-4 | many | . | TGTGCCAGCGGACTTAGGCAACAATCAGATACGCAGTATTTT | CASGLRQQSDTQYF
TRBJ2-5 | TRBV5-1 | few | TRBD1 | TGCGCCAGCAGCCGAGGGACAGGATACGAAGGGACCCAGTACTTC | CASSRGTGYEGTQYF